Following are 2 T cell receptor beta chains from one sample sequenced in a study of T cells in Graves' hyperthyroidism and ophthalmopathy. Amplification of TCR beta CDR3 regions used RNA as the template. A first-round RT-PCR of the TCR CDR3 used the HTBI primer set. TCRdb analysed the multiplex PCR reads with MiXCR anew, one entry per CDR3 protein. The data contain under 350,000 distinct CDR3 sequences, about 13% of them singletons. The source material was blood. The receptors originated from a woman aged 35 to 49 with Graves' ophthalmopathy.

In this sample, this clonotype turned up many times. Written as DNA, the CDR3 is TGTGCCAGCACCGGGACCGGGAACTATGGCTACACCTTC. Translating it yields CASTGTGNYGYTF. The chain couples TRBV27 to TRBJ1-2; possible D gene TRBD1, 5 bases. V gave up 7 bases and J gave up 2 bases, with 11 bases separating them. Per germline, CDR1 MNHEY and CDR2 SMNVEV (reference sequence). This CDR3 comprises 13 residues.

This clonotype has a count of ten or more. The V gene is TRBV10-3, the J gene TRBJ2-5; 8 nucleotides line up with TRBD1. Germline V gene sequence: CDR1 ENHRY, CDR2 SYGVKD. This CDR3 region has 15 residues. With 4 bases clipped from V and 2 bases from J, the junction kept 6 bases outside the gene matches. The CDR3 nucleotides are TGTGCCATCAGTGTAGTTACAGGGGGGCAAGAGACCCAGTACTTC. Amino acid sequence: CAISVVTGGQETQYF.